This T cell receptor (beta chain) was recorded in a study of identical twins. Study-level results: Twin-shared out-of-frame alpha sequences were enriched for low generation probability. Modelling approaches yielded underestimates of out-of-frame TCR alpha sharing between monozygotic twins.

The CDR3 contains 15 residues. The germline gives CDR1 SEHNR, CDR2 FQNEAQ (reference sequence). The junction had 7 bases not matched to a gene; V was cut back by 6 bases and J by 0 bases. cDNA carried unique molecular identifiers, and a universal primer site was added by template switching. TCRdb itself ran the 5' RACE reads through MiXCR, one entry per CDR3 protein. The sample has hundreds of thousands of distinct CDR3 sequences; 7.1% are singletons. This clonotype was picked up many times. Antigen: not known. The sample was also linked to a second study, of yellow fever vaccine responses in identical twins.

V is TRBV7-9 and J is TRBJ1-1; 7 nucleotides line up with TRBD1. Sequences were obtained from PBMCs. This TCR was recovered from a woman between 18 and 30 years old in good health. This CDR3 reads CASRRRTGVNTEAFF. The CDR3 DNA sequence: TGTGCCAGCAGACGGAGGACAGGAGTGAACACTGAAGCTTTCTTT.